These 2 T cell receptor beta chains share one sample of origin, sequenced in a study of shared T cell receptors in the human thymus. Generated by immunoSEQ multiplex PCR, the TCRdb table keeps only in-frame clones and is missing some. The sample lists some 700,000 clones; 70% to 90% were seen once. These same records also appear under a second study, on human thymus T cells.

The sample was thymocytes. The receptors come from a girl under three years old with a congenital heart defect.

The chain couples TRBV27 to TRBJ2-7; 11 nucleotides line up with TRBD1. Germline lookup yields CDR1 MNHEY and CDR2 SMNVEV (reference sequence). J gave up 3 bases and V 5 bases, and 0 bases lay outside the gene matches. The CDR3 runs to 13 residues. This CDR3 reads CASSGTGGYEQYF. CDR3 sequence (DNA): TGTGCCAGCAGTGGGACAGGGGGCTACGAGCAGTACTTC.

The chain carries TRBV28 and TRBJ2-3; TRBD2 might be the D (6 bases). Germline V gives CDR1 MDHEN, CDR2 SYDVKM. The CDR3 totals 14 residues. Trimming pared 11 bases from V and 4 bases from J, leaving 19 bases between. The CDR3 loop is CAGGTTSRSDTQYF. CDR3 nucleotide sequence: TGTGCCGGGGGGACCACCAGTCGCTCAGATACGCAGTATTTT.